This TCR beta chain was recovered during a study of CXCR3-negative and CXCR3-positive naive CD8 T cells. Germline V lookup: CDR1 DFQATT, CDR2 SNEGSKA (reference sequence). The CDR3 is 12 amino acids. Naive CD8+ T cells showed a CD45RO-CCR7+CD27+CD95- phenotype. Concerning this clonotype itself: Its target is unknown.

The study's findings and limits: Naive cells positive for CXCR3 carried more hydrophobic TRB CDR3s than CXCR3-negative ones. Naive CXCR3-positive and CXCR3-negative cells shared similar TRBV-TRBJ usage, unlike memory cells.

Libraries were UMI-labeled 5' RACE TRB cDNA. TCRdb reprocessed the 5' RACE reads and reports one entry per CDR3 protein, with no DNA. Its table records 100,000 to 150,000 distinct CDR3 sequences. This receptor was taken from a human donor in good health. Some clones in this sample may be carry-over from other donors' samples. This chain links TRBV20-1 with TRBJ2-1; TCRdb's assignment of TRBD1 cannot be checked, as there is no DNA. The sequenced material came from naive CXCR3+ CD8+ T cells from blood. Documented subset: CD45RO-CCR7+CD27+CD95- naive CD8+ T cells expressing CXCR3 (TNR3+). CDR3 loop: CSDWGAGPKPFF.